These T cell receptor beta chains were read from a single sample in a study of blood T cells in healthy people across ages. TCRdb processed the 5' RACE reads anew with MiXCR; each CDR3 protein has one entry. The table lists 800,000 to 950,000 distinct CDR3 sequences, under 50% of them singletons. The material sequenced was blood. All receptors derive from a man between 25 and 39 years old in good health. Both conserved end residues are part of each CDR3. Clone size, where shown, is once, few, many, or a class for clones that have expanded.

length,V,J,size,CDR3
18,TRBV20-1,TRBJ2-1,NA,CSAKGVYRGRASYNEQFF
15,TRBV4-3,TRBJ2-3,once,CAGSQVKEGTDTQYF
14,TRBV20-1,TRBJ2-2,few,CSATGQSNTGELFF
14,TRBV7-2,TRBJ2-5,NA,CASNERAGEETQYF
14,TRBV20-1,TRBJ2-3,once,CSATGQRLTDTQYF
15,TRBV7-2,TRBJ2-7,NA,CASSSRGEGGYEQYF
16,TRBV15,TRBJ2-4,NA,CATSRDGENCKNIQYF
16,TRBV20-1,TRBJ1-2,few,CSARQGRELANYGYTF
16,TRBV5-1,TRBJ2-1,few,CASSPVPASSYNGQFF
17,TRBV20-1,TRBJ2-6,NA,CSARGEGLSSGANVLTF
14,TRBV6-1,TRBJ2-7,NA,CASSGGLLVHEQYF
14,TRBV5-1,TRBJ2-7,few,CASSLFPGEYEQYF
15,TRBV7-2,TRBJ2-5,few,CASIVGGRPQETQYF
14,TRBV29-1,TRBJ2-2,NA,CSVGSVGDTGELFF
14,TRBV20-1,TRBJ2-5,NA,CSASGGRELETQYF
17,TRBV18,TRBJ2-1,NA,CASSLVERGSSYNEQFF
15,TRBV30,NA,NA,CAWSVQMGQRYEQYF
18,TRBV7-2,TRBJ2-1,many,CASSLIGRGGLSYNEQFF
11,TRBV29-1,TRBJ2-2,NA,CSGNKLGELFF
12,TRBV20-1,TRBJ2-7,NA,CSVQGRSYEQYF
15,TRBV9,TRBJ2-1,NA,CASSSRVAGYNEQFF
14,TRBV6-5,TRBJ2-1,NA,CASSRARDALFEFF
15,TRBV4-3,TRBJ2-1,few,CASSQDAASGGEQFF
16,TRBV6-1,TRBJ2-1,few,CASRGVPGSSYNEQFF
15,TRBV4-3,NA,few,CASSQDNWGLDEQYF
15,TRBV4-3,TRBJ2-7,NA,CASSQDASGGTEQYF
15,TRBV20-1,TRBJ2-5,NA,CSAREGSVGQETQYF
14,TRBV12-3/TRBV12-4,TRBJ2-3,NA,CASSLTSVADTQYF
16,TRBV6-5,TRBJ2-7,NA,CASSYSSVASSYEQYF
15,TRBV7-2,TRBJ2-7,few,CASSLTGVIPYEQYF
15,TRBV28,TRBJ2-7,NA,CASRTEAGGSYEQYF
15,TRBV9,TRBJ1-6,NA,CASSVGGTGDSPLHF
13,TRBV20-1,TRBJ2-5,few,CSASGQGMETQYF
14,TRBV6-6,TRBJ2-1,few,CASRLAGADNEQFF
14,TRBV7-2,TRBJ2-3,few,CASTPMGVPDTQYF
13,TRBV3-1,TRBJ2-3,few,CASSPLERSAQYF
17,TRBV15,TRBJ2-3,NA,CATSRGSGLATGDTQYF
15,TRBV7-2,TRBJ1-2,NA,CASRAIKGLNYGYTF
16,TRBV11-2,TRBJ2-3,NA,CASSLAGRTGTDTQYF
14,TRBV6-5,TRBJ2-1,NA,CASSKDRGCNEQFF
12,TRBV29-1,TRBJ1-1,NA,CSVERTGTEAFF
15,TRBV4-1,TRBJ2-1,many,CASSQPGQKNNEQFF
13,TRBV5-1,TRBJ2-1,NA,CASSLEQSYEQFF
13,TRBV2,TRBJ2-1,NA,CASSVQRDNEQFF
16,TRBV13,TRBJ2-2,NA,CASSLVQGRNTGELFF
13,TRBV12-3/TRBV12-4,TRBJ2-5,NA,CASRPGFQETQYF